A selection of T cell receptor beta chains follows, all from one sample in a study of blood T cell repertoires in COVID-19. Assay used: immunoSEQ multiplex PCR; TCRdb lists only in-frame clones, some missing. The repertoire has fewer than 350,000 clones, roughly 89% of them found once; the top ten carry approximately 4.7%. Source material: PBMCs or T cells enriched from blood (not recorded which). The receptors stem from a man aged 55-75 years who had recovered from COVID-19. CDR3s include the opening cysteine and the closing phenylalanine or tryptophan. The D gene is left open where the match is weak. Rows may omit the clone size; those that give it use once, few, many or a size class.

j_call: TRBJ1-6
v_call: TRBV27
clone_size: NA
d_call: NA
cdr3_nt: TGTGCCAGCAGTTTATTGGTCTCGGGTTCACCCCTCCACTTT
cdr3_aa: CASSLLVSGSPLHF

j_call: TRBJ2-1
v_call: TRBV9
clone_size: NA
d_call: NA
cdr3_nt: TGTGCCAGCAGCGTAGAAGGCGGCGCCTACAATGAGCAGTTCTTC
cdr3_aa: CASSVEGGAYNEQFF

j_call: TRBJ2-2
v_call: TRBV10-2
clone_size: NA
d_call: TRBD2
cdr3_nt: TGCGCCAGCGTAACTAGCGGTGTAAACACCGGGGAGCTGTTTTTT
cdr3_aa: CASVTSGVNTGELFF

j_call: TRBJ1-2
v_call: TRBV28
clone_size: NA
d_call: NA
cdr3_nt: TGTGCCAGCAGTTTATATTCAGGGGTTTATGGCTACACCTTC
cdr3_aa: CASSLYSGVYGYTF

j_call: TRBJ2-2
v_call: TRBV6-2/TRBV6-3
clone_size: NA
d_call: TRBD2
cdr3_nt: TGTGCCAGCAGTTACTGGCAACTAGCGGATACCGGGGAGCTGTTTTTT
cdr3_aa: CASSYWQLADTGELFF

j_call: TRBJ2-7
v_call: TRBV9
clone_size: NA
d_call: TRBD1
cdr3_nt: TGTGCCAGCAGCGTAGGGGACAGGGGGTTCTACGAGCAGTACTTC
cdr3_aa: CASSVGDRGFYEQYF

j_call: TRBJ1-1
v_call: TRBV24-1
clone_size: NA
d_call: NA
cdr3_nt: TGTGCCACCAGAACGGCGGGGCAGAGTGGAGCTTTCTTT
cdr3_aa: CATRTAGQSGAFF

j_call: TRBJ1-2
v_call: TRBV28
clone_size: few
d_call: TRBD1
cdr3_nt: TGTGCCAGCAGCCCCGGGACAGAAAGTCGTAACTATGGCTACACCTTC
cdr3_aa: CASSPGTESRNYGYTF

j_call: TRBJ2-5
v_call: TRBV7-9
clone_size: few
d_call: NA
cdr3_nt: TGTGCCAGCAGCTTAGGTTCCCTTGAGACCCAGTACTTC
cdr3_aa: CASSLGSLETQYF

j_call: TRBJ1-3
v_call: TRBV9
clone_size: NA
d_call: NA
cdr3_nt: TGTGCCAGCAGCGCCGGCGCCTCAGGCAACACCATATATTTT
cdr3_aa: CASSAGASGNTIYF

j_call: TRBJ1-5
v_call: TRBV18
clone_size: NA
d_call: TRBD1
cdr3_nt: TGTGCCAGCTCACTCCAGGGACAGCTCAATCAGCCCCAGCATTTT
cdr3_aa: CASSLQGQLNQPQHF

j_call: TRBJ2-7
v_call: TRBV7-2
clone_size: NA
d_call: TRBD2
cdr3_nt: TGTGCCAGCAGCCGGGGTCTGACTAGCGGGAGGAACGAGCAGTACTTC
cdr3_aa: CASSRGLTSGRNEQYF

j_call: TRBJ1-4
v_call: TRBV5-1
clone_size: NA
d_call: NA
cdr3_nt: TGCGCCAGCAGCTTGGGAGATTATAATGAAAAACTGTTTTTT
cdr3_aa: CASSLGDYNEKLFF

j_call: TRBJ1-1
v_call: TRBV3-1/TRBV3-2
clone_size: once
d_call: TRBD1
cdr3_nt: TGTGCCAGCAGCCAAGAACCTACAGGGGCCAACACTGAAGCTTTCTTT
cdr3_aa: CASSQEPTGANTEAFF

j_call: TRBJ1-2
v_call: TRBV19
clone_size: once
d_call: TRBD1
cdr3_nt: TGTGCCAGTAGTATGGCGGACAGGGCATTCTATGGCTACACCTTC
cdr3_aa: CASSMADRAFYGYTF

j_call: TRBJ1-5
v_call: TRBV19
clone_size: NA
d_call: TRBD1
cdr3_nt: TGTGCCAGTAAAGTGATCGACAGGGAGAGTCAGCCCCAGCATTTT
cdr3_aa: CASKVIDRESQPQHF

j_call: TRBJ1-1
v_call: TRBV19
clone_size: NA
d_call: NA
cdr3_nt: TGTGCCAGTAGTACTACCGGGACTTCAAACACTGAAGCTTTCTTT
cdr3_aa: CASSTTGTSNTEAFF

j_call: TRBJ1-2
v_call: TRBV4-1
clone_size: few
d_call: NA
cdr3_nt: TGCGCCAGCAGCCAAGATGGCCGTTATGGCTACACCTTC
cdr3_aa: CASSQDGRYGYTF

j_call: TRBJ2-1
v_call: TRBV9
clone_size: NA
d_call: TRBD1
cdr3_nt: TGTGCCAGCAGCGACCGGGACAGGGCGCGCAATGAGCAGTTCTTC
cdr3_aa: CASSDRDRARNEQFF

j_call: TRBJ1-5
v_call: TRBV3-1/TRBV3-2
clone_size: NA
d_call: NA
cdr3_nt: TGTGCCAGCGGGGCAAGTTATAGCAATCAGCCCCAGCATTTT
cdr3_aa: CASGASYSNQPQHF

j_call: TRBJ2-1
v_call: TRBV18
clone_size: once
d_call: NA
cdr3_nt: TGTGCCAGCTCACCACAGCCGACTAGAATCTCAACTCGGAGGGAGCAGTTCTTC
cdr3_aa: CASSPQPTRISTRREQFF

j_call: TRBJ1-5
v_call: TRBV5-8
clone_size: NA
d_call: TRBD1
cdr3_nt: TGTGCCAGCAGCCTAGGACAGGGAGATCAGCCCCAGCATTTT
cdr3_aa: CASSLGQGDQPQHF

j_call: TRBJ1-6
v_call: TRBV20-1
clone_size: NA
d_call: TRBD1
cdr3_nt: TGCAGTGCTAGTACGCAGGGGGATTCACCCCTCCACTTT
cdr3_aa: CSASTQGDSPLHF

j_call: TRBJ2-5
v_call: TRBV24-1
clone_size: NA
d_call: NA
cdr3_nt: TGTGCCACCAGTGATTTCGGGGGGACCCAGTACTTC
cdr3_aa: CATSDFGGTQYF

j_call: TRBJ1-1
v_call: TRBV7-2
clone_size: NA
d_call: TRBD1
cdr3_nt: TGTGCCAGCAGCTCCACAGGGGGGGGAACTGAAGCTTTCTTT
cdr3_aa: CASSSTGGGTEAFF

j_call: TRBJ2-1
v_call: TRBV28
clone_size: once
d_call: TRBD2
cdr3_nt: TGTGCCAGCAGTCCGGCGACTAGCGGGAAGCGCAATGAGCAGTTCTTC
cdr3_aa: CASSPATSGKRNEQFF